This TCR beta chain was found in a study of CD8 T cells in Susac syndrome. Findings and caveats of the study: Individuals included in the TCR sequencing and HLA analysis were acknowledged by the study to be relatively few in number.

Trimming shortened V by 2 bases and J by 6 bases, and 11 bases separated the two germline ends. Germline CDR1 reads SGHNT; CDR2 reads YYREEE (reference sequence). The CDR3 sequence is 13 residues long. Sequencing of TCR beta was carried out in blood CD8+ and CD4+ T cells. In the case of this clonotype: Antigen specificity is unknown.

Random hexamers primed reverse transcription of about 0.45 to 1 ug RNA. Amplification of TCR beta CDR3 by immunoSEQ multiplex PCR spanned 54 Vbeta and 13 Jbeta. Each CDR3 protein gets one entry after TCRdb re-called the immunoSEQ multiplex PCR reads with MiXCR. The sample includes 150,000 to 160,000 distinct CDR3 sequences, just under 95% seen only once; the top ten take 0.21%. Sequencing input: CD8+ T cells from PBMCs. This chain joins TRBV5-4 and TRBJ1-2; D might be TRBD1 (5 bases). The sequence was collected from a human donor with multiple sclerosis. The CDR3 loop reads CASSFSGGNGYTF. CDR3 in DNA: TGTGCCAGCAGCTTTTCCGGGGGGAATGGCTACACCTTC.